The entry below describes one TCR beta chain. Its antigen is currently unknown. TCRdb's copy holds only in-frame clones and misses some; the assay was immunoSEQ multiplex PCR. This sample has approximately 90,000 clones, with roughly 96% found just once. Deletions cut 5 bases from V and 1 base from J, with 12 bases between. There are 14 residues in the CDR3. CDR1 is SGHRS, CDR2 YFSETQ, per germline. The sample originates from a study of cytomegalovirus exposure and HLA in healthy donors. Study results and caveats: In the 120 or so validation repertoires, about 94% of cluster scores exceeded 0, per a later analysis. With high specificity and sensitivity, the classifier reportedly diagnosed cytomegalovirus status. Specificity of a few CMV-associated chains for CMV antigens was verified in vitro.

The V gene is TRBV5-1, the J gene TRBJ1-1; D is ambiguous. Specimen: PBMCs. The origin of this receptor is a man between 18 and 35 years old in good health and CMV-seronegative. CDR3 nucleotides: TGCGCCAGCAGGCCGGACGGGGAGAACACTGAAGCTTTCTTT. Protein product: CASRPDGENTEAFF.